This T cell receptor (beta chain) emerged from a study of T cell responses to AZD1222 COVID-19 vaccine. Study-level points and caveats: Compared with day 0, the breadth and depth of the Spike-specific TCR repertoire rose significantly after two doses of AZD1222. Most donors were white British and more were female, and clonal diversity was possibly underestimated.

The CDR3 loop spans 17 amino acids. V was pared by 3 bases and J by 0 bases, with 7 bases of the junction left unmatched. Per the germline V gene, CDR1 is SGHTA and CDR2 is FQGNSA. Concerning this clone: Its specificity is unknown.

Sequencing was performed with immunoSEQ multiplex PCR; in TCRdb, only in-frame clones are kept and a portion is missing. This table holds 130,000 or so clones, roughly 86% found once. The chain carries TRBV7-2 and TRBJ2-3; 9 nucleotides align to TRBD2. The source material was peripheral blood, sampled 28 days after the second AZD1222 dose. The TCR originated in an adult who received the AZD1222 COVID-19 vaccine. The CDR3 sequence is CASSLYGGGASTDTQYF. The CDR3 DNA reads TGTGCCAGCAGCTTGTATGGCGGGGGGGCTAGCACAGATACGCAGTATTTT.